This T cell receptor beta chain was sequenced during a study of CXCR3-negative and CXCR3-positive naive CD8 T cells. About the study: Cumulative TRB read yield was around 140 million, averaging about 1.5 +/- 0.3 million per library. General study results and limits: CD5 surface expression was similar among naive subsets, and TCR strength was estimated by inference from TRB CDR3 properties. When CXCR3-positive naive cells were set against CXCR3-negative naive cells, the former had more hydrophobic TRB CDR3s. Naive CXCR3-positive and CXCR3-negative cells shared similar TRBV-TRBJ usage, unlike memory cells.

This CDR3 contains 14 residues. In the case of this clonotype: Its antigen is undetermined.

Preparation of TRB cDNA libraries relied on 5' RACE carrying UMI labels. TCRdb reprocessed the 5' RACE reads and stores each CDR3 protein as one record, lacking DNA. With some 85,000 distinct CDR3 sequences in the sample, the ten largest clones hold 0.5% to 0.6%. V is TRBV12-3 or TRBV12-4 and J is TRBJ2-5; TCRdb's assignment of TRBD2 cannot be checked, as there is no DNA. The sample comprised naive CXCR3+ CD8+ T cells from blood. Subset meaning: CD45RO-CCR7+CD27+CD95- naive CD8+ T cells expressing CXCR3 (TNR3+). This TCR was sampled from a human donor in good health. Some clones in this sample may be carry-over from other donors' samples. CDR3 residues: CASSGGEWSETQYF.